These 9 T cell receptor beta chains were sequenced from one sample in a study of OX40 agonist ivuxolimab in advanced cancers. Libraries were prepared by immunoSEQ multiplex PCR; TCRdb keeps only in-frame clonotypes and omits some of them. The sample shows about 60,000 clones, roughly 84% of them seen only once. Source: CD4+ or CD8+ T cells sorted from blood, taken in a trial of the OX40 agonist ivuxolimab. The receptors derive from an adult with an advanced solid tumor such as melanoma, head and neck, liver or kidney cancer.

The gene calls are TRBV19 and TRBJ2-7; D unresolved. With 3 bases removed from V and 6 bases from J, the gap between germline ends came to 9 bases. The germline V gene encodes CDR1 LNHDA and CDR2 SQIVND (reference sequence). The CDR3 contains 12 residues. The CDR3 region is CASSIGTSEQYF. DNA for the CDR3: TGTGCCAGTAGTATCGGAACAAGCGAGCAGTACTTC.

CDR3 protein: CASRPLRTGTTEAFF. The CDR3 DNA reads as TGTGCCAGCAGACCCTTAAGGACAGGGACCACTGAAGCTTTCTTT. The genes are TRBV11-3 and TRBJ1-1; 8 bases are shared with TRBD1. The length of the CDR3 is 15 residues. V lost 6 bases to trimming and J lost 4 bases; unmatched junction nucleotides: 10. Germline values: CDR1 SGHNT, CDR2 YENEEA.

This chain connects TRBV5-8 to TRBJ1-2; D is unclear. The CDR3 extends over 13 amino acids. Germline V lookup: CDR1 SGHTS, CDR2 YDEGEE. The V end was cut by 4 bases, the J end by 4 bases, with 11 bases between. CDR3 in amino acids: CASSQHGIYGYTF. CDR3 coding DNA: TGTGCCAGCAGCCAGCATGGAATCTATGGCTACACCTTC. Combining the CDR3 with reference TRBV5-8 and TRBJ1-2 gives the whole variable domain EAGVTQSPTHLIKTRGQQATLRCSPISGHTSVYWYQQALGLGLQFLLWYDEGEERNRGNFPPRFSGRQFPNYSSELNVNALELEDSALYLCASSQHGIYGYTFGSGTRLTVV.

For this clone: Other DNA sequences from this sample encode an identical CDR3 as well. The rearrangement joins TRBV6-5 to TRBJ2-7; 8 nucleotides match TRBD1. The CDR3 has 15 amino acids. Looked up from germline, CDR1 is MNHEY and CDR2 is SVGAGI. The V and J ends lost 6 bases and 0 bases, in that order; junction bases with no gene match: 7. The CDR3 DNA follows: TGTGCCAGCAGCCGCGACAGGGGCCACTCCTACGAGCAGTACTTC. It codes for CASSRDRGHSYEQYF.

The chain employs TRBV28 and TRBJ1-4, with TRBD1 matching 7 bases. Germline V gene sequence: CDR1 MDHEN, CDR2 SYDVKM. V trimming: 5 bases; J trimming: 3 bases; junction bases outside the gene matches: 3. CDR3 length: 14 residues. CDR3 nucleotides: TGTGCCAGCAGTCAGGGGGACGCTAATGAAAAACTGTTTTTT. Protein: CASSQGDANEKLFF.

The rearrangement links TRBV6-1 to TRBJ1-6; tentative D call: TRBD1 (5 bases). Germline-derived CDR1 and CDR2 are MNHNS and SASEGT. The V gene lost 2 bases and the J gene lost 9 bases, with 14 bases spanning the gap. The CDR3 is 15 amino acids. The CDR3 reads CASSEQVEGLSPLHF. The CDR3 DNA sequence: TGTGCCAGCAGTGAACAGGTAGAGGGGCTTTCACCCCTCCACTTT.

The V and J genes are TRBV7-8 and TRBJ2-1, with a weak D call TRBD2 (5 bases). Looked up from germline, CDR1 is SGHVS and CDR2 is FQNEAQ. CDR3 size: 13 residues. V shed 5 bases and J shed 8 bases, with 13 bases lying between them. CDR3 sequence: CASSPTSYDEQFF. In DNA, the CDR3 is TGTGCCAGCAGCCCCACTAGTTACGATGAGCAGTTCTTC.

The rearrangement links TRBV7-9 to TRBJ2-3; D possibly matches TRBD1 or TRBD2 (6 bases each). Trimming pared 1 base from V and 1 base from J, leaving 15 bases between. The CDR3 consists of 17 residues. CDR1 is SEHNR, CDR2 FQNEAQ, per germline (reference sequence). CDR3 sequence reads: CASSLEGGTPRTDTQYF. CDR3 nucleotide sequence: TGTGCCAGCAGCTTAGAAGGGGGGACTCCCCGCACAGATACGCAGTATTTT.

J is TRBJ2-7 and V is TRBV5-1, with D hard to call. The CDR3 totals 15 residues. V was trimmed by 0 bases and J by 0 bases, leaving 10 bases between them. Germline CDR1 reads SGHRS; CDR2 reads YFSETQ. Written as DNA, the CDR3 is TGCGCCAGCAGCTTGGGAGGCAGGAGCTCCTACGAGCAGTACTTC. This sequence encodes CASSLGGRSSYEQYF.